Listed below are T cell receptor beta chains from one sample, sequenced in a study of identical twins. MiXCR, applied by TCRdb to the 5' RACE reads, yields one record per CDR3 protein. The table records 450,000 or so distinct CDR3 sequences, approximately 14% of them present only once. The same sample was also used in a study of yellow fever vaccine responses in identical twins.

The sample comprised CD4+ T cells sorted from blood. These receptors all come from a young woman in good health. The CDR3 runs from the conserved cysteine through the conserved F or W. Each record gives: V gene, J gene, clone size, D gene, CDR3 protein, CDR3 DNA. A D gene is named only where the DNA matches it firmly. Clone size is shown for a subset of rows, as once, few, many or a class of expanded clone.

v_call: TRBV20-1; j_call: TRBJ1-1; clone_size: few; d_call: -; cdr3_aa: CSARVAGERNTEAFF; cdr3_nt: TGCAGTGCTAGAGTCGCAGGGGAAAGGAACACTGAAGCTTTCTTT
v_call: TRBV10-3; j_call: TRBJ1-1; clone_size: few; d_call: -; cdr3_aa: CAISESGSVPQDTEAFF; cdr3_nt: TGTGCCATCAGTGAGTCGGGCTCCGTACCCCAGGACACTGAAGCTTTCTTT
v_call: TRBV11-2; j_call: TRBJ2-3; clone_size: -; d_call: TRBD2; cdr3_aa: CASSLILTSGGDTQYF; cdr3_nt: TGTGCCAGCAGCTTAATTTTGACTAGCGGGGGAGATACGCAGTATTTT
v_call: TRBV9; j_call: TRBJ1-5; clone_size: -; d_call: -; cdr3_aa: CASSVGEGQPQHF; cdr3_nt: TGTGCCAGCAGCGTAGGGGAGGGTCAGCCCCAGCATTTT
v_call: TRBV30; j_call: TRBJ2-1; clone_size: many; d_call: -; cdr3_aa: CAWREYFGYNEQFF; cdr3_nt: TGTGCCTGGAGGGAGTACTTTGGATACAATGAGCAGTTCTTC
v_call: TRBV3-1; j_call: TRBJ2-7; clone_size: -; d_call: -; cdr3_aa: CASSQAKTYEQYF; cdr3_nt: TGTGCCAGCAGCCAAGCAAAGACTTACGAGCAGTACTTC
v_call: TRBV12-3/TRBV12-4; j_call: TRBJ2-6; clone_size: -; d_call: -; cdr3_aa: CASSRRSGANVLTF; cdr3_nt: TGTGCCAGCAGCCGACGTTCTGGGGCCAACGTCCTGACTTTC
v_call: TRBV20-1; j_call: TRBJ2-7; clone_size: few; d_call: TRBD1; cdr3_aa: CSARDDRVAYEQYF; cdr3_nt: TGCAGTGCTAGGGACGACAGGGTAGCCTACGAGCAGTACTTC
v_call: TRBV20-1; j_call: TRBJ1-2; clone_size: many; d_call: -; cdr3_aa: CSARSTAAKYGYTF; cdr3_nt: TGCAGTGCTAGATCGACAGCCGCTAAGTATGGCTACACCTTC
v_call: TRBV15; j_call: TRBJ2-1; clone_size: -; d_call: TRBD2; cdr3_aa: CASEPAGGNEQFF; cdr3_nt: TGTGCCTCTGAACCGGCCGGGGGGAATGAGCAGTTCTTC
v_call: TRBV5-5; j_call: TRBJ2-1; clone_size: -; d_call: TRBD2; cdr3_aa: CASSRGTSGRAGEQFF; cdr3_nt: TGTGCCAGCAGCCGTGGCACTAGCGGGAGGGCCGGTGAGCAGTTCTTC
v_call: TRBV12-3/TRBV12-4; j_call: TRBJ2-3; clone_size: many; d_call: -; cdr3_aa: CASGTDTQYF; cdr3_nt: TGTGCCAGCGGCACAGATACGCAGTATTTT
v_call: TRBV19; j_call: TRBJ2-1; clone_size: -; d_call: -; cdr3_aa: CASKGGAYNEQFF; cdr3_nt: TGTGCCAGTAAGGGGGGGGCCTACAATGAGCAGTTCTTC
v_call: TRBV7-2; j_call: TRBJ1-1; clone_size: few; d_call: -; cdr3_aa: CASSAKSSNTEAFF; cdr3_nt: TGTGCCAGCAGCGCGAAGTCCAGTAACACTGAAGCTTTCTTT
v_call: TRBV5-1; j_call: TRBJ1-1; clone_size: -; d_call: TRBD1; cdr3_aa: CASSLLGTGANTEAFF; cdr3_nt: TGCGCCAGCAGCCTACTAGGGACAGGGGCGAACACTGAAGCTTTCTTT
v_call: TRBV12-5; j_call: TRBJ2-1; clone_size: -; d_call: -; cdr3_aa: CASGLDSGVGGGEQFF; cdr3_nt: TGTGCTAGTGGTTTGGACTCGGGGGTGGGCGGTGGTGAGCAGTTCTTC
v_call: TRBV5-1; j_call: TRBJ2-7; clone_size: -; d_call: -; cdr3_aa: CASSLEGPGPAYEQYF; cdr3_nt: TGCGCCAGCAGCTTGGAGGGCCCAGGGCCCGCATACGAGCAGTACTTC
v_call: TRBV19; j_call: TRBJ2-1; clone_size: -; d_call: TRBD2; cdr3_aa: CASSTGGLAGRSYNEQFF; cdr3_nt: TGTGCCAGTAGTACGGGGGGACTAGCGGGACGCTCCTACAATGAGCAGTTCTTC
v_call: TRBV6-1; j_call: TRBJ2-2; clone_size: -; d_call: TRBD1; cdr3_aa: CASRMTGMVIGELFF; cdr3_nt: TGTGCCAGCAGGATGACAGGGATGGTTATCGGGGAGCTGTTTTTT
v_call: TRBV29-1; j_call: TRBJ2-7; clone_size: few; d_call: TRBD1; cdr3_aa: CSGQGNYEQYF; cdr3_nt: TGCAGCGGACAGGGGAACTACGAGCAGTACTTC
v_call: TRBV7-2; j_call: TRBJ2-5; clone_size: once; d_call: -; cdr3_aa: CASSLVNNREETQYF; cdr3_nt: TGTGCCAGCAGCTTAGTAAATAACAGGGAGGAGACCCAGTACTTC
v_call: TRBV10-3; j_call: TRBJ2-3; clone_size: many; d_call: -; cdr3_aa: CAISEDSNTQYF; cdr3_nt: TGTGCCATCAGTGAAGACTCGAATACGCAGTATTTT
v_call: TRBV23-1; j_call: TRBJ1-5; clone_size: few; d_call: -; cdr3_aa: CASSHSRCVYQPQHF; cdr3_nt: TGCGCCAGCAGTCACTCACGGTGCGTCTATCAGCCCCAGCATTTT
v_call: TRBV5-1; j_call: TRBJ2-7; clone_size: many; d_call: TRBD1; cdr3_aa: CASSAGTGYEQYF; cdr3_nt: TGCGCCAGCAGCGCCGGGACAGGTTACGAGCAGTACTTC
v_call: TRBV30; j_call: TRBJ2-7; clone_size: -; d_call: TRBD1; cdr3_aa: CAWSEVGQGSNEQYF; cdr3_nt: TGTGCCTGGAGTGAGGTGGGACAGGGGAGTAACGAGCAGTACTTC
v_call: TRBV20-1; j_call: TRBJ2-1; clone_size: many; d_call: -; cdr3_aa: CSASGSSYNEQFF; cdr3_nt: TGCAGTGCTAGCGGGAGCTCCTACAATGAGCAGTTCTTC
v_call: TRBV6-2/TRBV6-3; j_call: TRBJ1-5; clone_size: -; d_call: TRBD1; cdr3_aa: CASSIRTGLNQPQHF; cdr3_nt: TGTGCCAGCAGTATTAGGACAGGGTTGAATCAGCCCCAGCATTTT
v_call: TRBV28; j_call: TRBJ2-7; clone_size: -; d_call: TRBD2; cdr3_aa: CASRIASGSDEQYF; cdr3_nt: TGTGCCAGCAGGATCGCTAGCGGGAGCGACGAGCAGTACTTC
v_call: TRBV10-3; j_call: TRBJ2-1; clone_size: -; d_call: TRBD1; cdr3_aa: CAISGPSGQSDYNEQFF; cdr3_nt: TGTGCCATCAGTGGACCCTCGGGACAGAGCGATTACAATGAGCAGTTCTTC
v_call: TRBV6-5; j_call: TRBJ2-1; clone_size: -; d_call: -; cdr3_aa: CASSYSGFGGKRNEQFF; cdr3_nt: TGTGCCAGCAGTTACTCGGGCTTTGGGGGCAAACGCAATGAGCAGTTCTTC
v_call: TRBV15; j_call: TRBJ2-3; clone_size: -; d_call: -; cdr3_aa: CATRGGQSPTDTQYF; cdr3_nt: TGTGCCACCAGGGGCGGACAGAGTCCCACAGATACGCAGTATTTT
v_call: TRBV4-2; j_call: TRBJ2-3; clone_size: -; d_call: TRBD1; cdr3_aa: CASSQATGASTDTQYF; cdr3_nt: TGTGCCAGCAGCCAAGCCACAGGGGCTAGCACAGATACGCAGTATTTT
v_call: TRBV7-2; j_call: TRBJ2-1; clone_size: few; d_call: -; cdr3_aa: CASSLWVAEDNEQFF; cdr3_nt: TGTGCCAGCAGCTTATGGGTAGCGGAAGACAATGAGCAGTTCTTC
v_call: TRBV7-2; j_call: TRBJ2-1; clone_size: few; d_call: -; cdr3_aa: CASSLGTKGDEQFF; cdr3_nt: TGTGCCAGCAGCCTCGGGACAAAAGGAGATGAGCAGTTCTTC
v_call: TRBV20-1; j_call: TRBJ1-5; clone_size: -; d_call: TRBD1; cdr3_aa: CSARDSGTENQPQHF; cdr3_nt: TGCAGTGCTAGAGACTCAGGGACAGAGAATCAGCCCCAGCATTTT
v_call: TRBV19; j_call: TRBJ2-1; clone_size: few; d_call: -; cdr3_aa: CASSPDRRVNEQFF; cdr3_nt: TGTGCCAGTAGTCCGGACAGGAGGGTTAATGAGCAGTTCTTC
v_call: TRBV11-1; j_call: TRBJ2-2; clone_size: few; d_call: -; cdr3_aa: CASSLGGIVGELFF; cdr3_nt: TGTGCCAGCAGCTTAGGAGGGATCGTCGGGGAGCTGTTTTTT
v_call: TRBV7-9; j_call: TRBJ2-3; clone_size: few; d_call: -; cdr3_aa: CASSFGQQASTDTQYF; cdr3_nt: TGTGCCAGCAGCTTTGGCCAGCAGGCTAGCACAGATACGCAGTATTTT
v_call: TRBV5-1; j_call: TRBJ2-7; clone_size: once; d_call: -; cdr3_aa: CASAGVGSYEQYF; cdr3_nt: TGCGCCAGCGCTGGGGTTGGGTCCTACGAGCAGTACTTC
v_call: TRBV5-1; j_call: TRBJ2-3; clone_size: few; d_call: TRBD1; cdr3_aa: CASIPDRGRFTDTQYF; cdr3_nt: TGCGCCAGCATCCCGGACAGGGGGCGGTTCACAGATACGCAGTATTTT
v_call: TRBV7-2; j_call: TRBJ2-1; clone_size: -; d_call: TRBD2; cdr3_aa: CASSLILAGGEQFF; cdr3_nt: TGTGCCAGCAGCTTAATCCTAGCGGGAGGCGAGCAGTTCTTC
v_call: TRBV20-1; j_call: TRBJ2-4; clone_size: -; d_call: TRBD1; cdr3_aa: CSARIQGVAKNIQYF; cdr3_nt: TGCAGTGCTAGGATCCAGGGGGTAGCCAAAAACATTCAGTACTTC
v_call: TRBV12-3/TRBV12-4; j_call: TRBJ2-5; clone_size: many; d_call: -; cdr3_aa: CASSLGVRRETQYF; cdr3_nt: TGTGCCAGCAGTTTGGGCGTTAGGAGAGAGACCCAGTACTTC
v_call: TRBV28; j_call: TRBJ2-2; clone_size: -; d_call: -; cdr3_aa: CASSKQVTGELFF; cdr3_nt: TGTGCCAGCAGTAAACAGGTCACCGGGGAGCTGTTTTTT
v_call: TRBV6-1; j_call: TRBJ2-7; clone_size: many; d_call: TRBD1; cdr3_aa: CASSRQGPSYEQYF; cdr3_nt: TGTGCCAGCAGTAGACAGGGGCCATCCTACGAGCAGTACTTC